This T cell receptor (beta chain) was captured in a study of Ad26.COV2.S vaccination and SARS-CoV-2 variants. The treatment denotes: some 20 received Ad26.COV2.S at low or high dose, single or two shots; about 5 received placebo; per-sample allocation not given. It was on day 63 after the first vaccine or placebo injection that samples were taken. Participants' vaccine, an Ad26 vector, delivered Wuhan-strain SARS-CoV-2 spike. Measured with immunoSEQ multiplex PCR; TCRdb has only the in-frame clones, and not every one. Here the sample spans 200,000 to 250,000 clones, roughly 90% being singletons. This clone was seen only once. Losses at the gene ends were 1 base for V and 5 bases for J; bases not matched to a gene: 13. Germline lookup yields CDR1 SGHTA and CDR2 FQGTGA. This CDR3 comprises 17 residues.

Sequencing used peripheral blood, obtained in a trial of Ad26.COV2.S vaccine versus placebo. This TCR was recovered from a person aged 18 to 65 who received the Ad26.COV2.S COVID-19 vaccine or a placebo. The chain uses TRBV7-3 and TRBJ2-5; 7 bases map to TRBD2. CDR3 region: CASSLNPEVGGRETQYF. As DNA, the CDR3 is TGTGCCAGCAGCTTAAACCCGGAAGTCGGGGGGAGGGAGACCCAGTACTTC.